A single sample gave rise to the 26 T cell receptor beta chains below, sequenced in a study of blood T cell repertoires in COVID-19. Libraries were prepared by immunoSEQ multiplex PCR; TCRdb keeps only in-frame clonotypes and omits some of them. The table lists roughly 300,000 clones, around 82% of them singletons. The material sequenced was peripheral blood. Receptors originate from a woman aged 45-60 years with acute or convalescent COVID-19.

V usage is TRBV7-8 and J usage is TRBJ1-1; maybe TRBD1 (5 bases). The CDR3 contains 12 residues. V was trimmed by 9 bases and J by 6 bases, leaving 14 bases between them. Germline CDR1 and CDR2: SGHVS and FQNEAQ. The DNA of the CDR3 is TGTGCCAGGAGCAGGGAGGAGGCTGAAGCTTTCTTT. Protein product: CARSREEAEAFF.

This chain joins TRBV19 and TRBJ1-4; tentatively, D is TRBD1 (5 bases). Between the trimmed V and J ends, which lost 4 bases and 4 bases, there was a span of 13 bases. This CDR3 spans 15 amino acids. CDR1 and CDR2 from the germline V gene are LNHDA and SQIVND (reference sequence). This CDR3 is CASSTQDKGNEKLFF. CDR3 nucleotides: TGTGCCAGTAGTACACAGGACAAGGGTAATGAAAAACTGTTTTTT.

This clone was counted between two and nine times. The V and J genes are TRBV10-2 and TRBJ2-1, with a tentative D call TRBD2 (5 bases). V was clipped by 6 bases and J by 2 bases, with 5 bases between them. The CDR3 consists of 12 residues. Germline-derived CDR1 and CDR2 are WSHSY and SAAADI. CDR3 in amino acids: CASSGAYNEQFF. In nucleotides, the CDR3 is TGCGCCAGCAGCGGGGCCTACAATGAGCAGTTCTTC.

The chain links TRBV24-1 to TRBJ2-2; the match to TRBD1 covers 7 bases. This CDR3 region has 17 residues. CDR1 and CDR2 from the germline V gene are KGHDR and SFDVKD. V trimming: 2 bases; J trimming: 0 bases; junction bases outside the gene matches: 5. Written as DNA, the CDR3 is TGTGCCACCAGTGATTCGATGGGACAGTCGAACACCGGGGAGCTGTTTTTT. Amino acids: CATSDSMGQSNTGELFF.

The gene calls are TRBV4-2 and TRBJ2-3, with D possibly matching TRBD1 (8 bases). CDR3 size: 17 residues. V was clipped by 0 bases and J by 6 bases, with 19 bases between them. The germline gives CDR1 LGHNA, CDR2 YNFKEQ. The CDR3 DNA is TGTGCCAGCAGCCAAGAGCGGGAGAACAGGGGGATGGATACGCAGTATTTT. This sequence encodes CASSQERENRGMDTQYF.

This chain uses TRBV5-1 with TRBJ1-1; TRBD1 is a possible D gene (6 bases). Germline V gene sequence: CDR1 SGHRS, CDR2 YFSETQ. Trimming shortened V by 3 bases and J by 6 bases, and 12 bases separated the two germline ends. The length of the CDR3 is 13 residues. CDR3 sequence (DNA): TGCGCCAGCAGCTCCAAAGGGGGTTCTGAAGCTTTCTTT. This translates into CASSSKGGSEAFF.

The chain is built from TRBV24-1 and TRBJ2-1; tentative D call: TRBD2 (5 bases). Germline V gene sequence: CDR1 KGHDR, CDR2 SFDVKD. The CDR3 length is 12 residues. V shed 9 bases and J shed 4 bases, with 9 bases lying between them. CDR3 DNA: TGTGCCACCCGGGGAGTTTACAATGAGCAGTTCTTC. Protein sequence: CATRGVYNEQFF.

This chain joins TRBV2 and TRBJ1-1, with TRBD1 matching 11 bases. This CDR3 has 15 amino acids. V lost 2 bases to trimming and J lost 8 bases; unmatched junction nucleotides: 7. The germline CDR1 and CDR2 sequences are SNHLY and FYNNEI. Written as DNA, the CDR3 is TGTGCCAGCAGTGAATGGGACAGGGGGTCATCGGAAGCTTTCTTT. Encoded protein: CASSEWDRGSSEAFF.

The chain links TRBV7-2 to TRBJ1-2; TRBD1 matches 9 bases. The CDR3 totals 17 residues. CDR1 and CDR2 from the germline V gene are SGHTA and FQGNSA. J lost 0 bases, V lost 2 bases, and 7 bases had no gene match. CDR3 DNA sequence: TGTGCCAGCAGCTTAAACAGGGGGCGGGCCACTAACTATGGCTACACCTTC. Amino acids: CASSLNRGRATNYGYTF.

The chain carries TRBV4-2 and TRBJ2-1; 8 positions agree with TRBD2. Germline V CDR1 and CDR2: LGHNA, YNFKEQ. Trimming at V came to 0 bases and at J to 8 bases, leaving 6 bases not matched to a gene. The CDR3 has 15 amino acids. CDR3 sequence: CASSQDGTSRDEQFF. For the CDR3, the DNA is TGTGCCAGCAGCCAAGACGGGACTAGTCGCGATGAGCAGTTCTTC.

This chain's CDR3 is CASSLTGLAYNEQFF. For the CDR3, the DNA is TGTGCCAGCAGCTTAACGGGACTAGCGTACAATGAGCAGTTCTTC. This chain joins TRBV7-3 and TRBJ2-1; TRBD2 matches 10 bases. Germline CDR1 is SGHTA and CDR2 is FQGTGA. This CDR3 has 15 amino acids. The V and J ends lost 0 bases and 4 bases, in that order; junction bases with no gene match: 0.

The chain is built from TRBV11-1 and TRBJ1-1; D remains ambiguous. V lost 5 bases and J lost 5, with 9 bases in between. Germline lookup yields CDR1 SGHAT and CDR2 FQDESV (reference sequence). The CDR3 loop spans 12 amino acids. As DNA, the CDR3 is TGTGCCAGCAGCGTCGGGATTACTGAAGCTTTCTTT. It yields the protein CASSVGITEAFF.

The chain has TRBV6-7 and TRBJ2-7, with 10 bases fitting TRBD1. TRBV6-7 has ORF status, its function being uncertain. CDR3 length equals 17 residues. V lost 0 bases, J lost 1 base, and 6 bases stayed unmatched. CDR3 amino acids: CASSYSRGDRGSYEQYF. The CDR3 nucleotides read TGTGCCAGCAGTTACTCCCGAGGGGACAGGGGTTCCTACGAGCAGTACTTC.

V usage is TRBV5-5 and J usage is TRBJ2-7; unclear D gene. This CDR3 contains 13 residues. CDR1 is SGHKS, CDR2 YYEKEE, per germline (reference sequence). V was cut by 0 bases and J by 7 bases, with 11 bases left in between. In DNA, the CDR3 is TGTGCCAGCAGCTTGGTATTTTTCGGGGAGCAGTACGTC. It codes for CASSLVFFGEQYV.

The V call is TRBV18, the J call TRBJ1-2; a possible D gene is TRBD1 (5 bases). The CDR3 totals 15 residues. The germline gives CDR1 KGHSH, CDR2 LQKENI. The germline V and J ends were trimmed by 3 bases and 8 bases, with 19 bases remaining between them. The CDR3 coding sequence is TGTGCCAGCTCACCGTCCCCCGGGACTGACTGGGGCTACACCTTC. This translates into CASSPSPGTDWGYTF.

V gene TRBV19 combines with J gene TRBJ1-5; 9 bases map to TRBD1. Germline assignment: CDR1 LNHDA and CDR2 SQIVND (reference sequence). The CDR3 is made up of 16 amino acids. V lost 5 bases to trimming and J lost 1 base; unmatched junction nucleotides: 6. Written as DNA, the CDR3 is TGTGCCAGTAGTGTAGGGACAGGGATCAGCAATCAGCCCCAGCATTTT. Protein: CASSVGTGISNQPQHF.

The chain combines TRBV5-4 with TRBJ2-2; 7 nucleotides match TRBD1. Germline V lookup: CDR1 SGHNT, CDR2 YYREEE (reference sequence). V shed 0 bases and J 7 bases; nucleotides not matched to a gene: 6. This CDR3 is 15 amino acids long. The CDR3 protein is CASSLDRGIVGELFF. In DNA form, the CDR3 reads TGTGCCAGCAGCTTGGACAGGGGTATAGTCGGGGAGCTGTTTTTT.

V is TRBV9 and J is TRBJ2-1; 10 nucleotides align to TRBD2. This CDR3 has 15 residues. V lost 3 bases, J lost 4 bases, and 4 bases stayed unmatched. Germline V gives CDR1 SGDLS, CDR2 YYNGEE. CDR3 nucleotide sequence: TGTGCCAGCAGCGCTAGCGGGGGACCGTACAATGAGCAGTTCTTC. As protein: CASSASGGPYNEQFF. The complete variable domain, with remaining parts taken from reference TRBV9 and TRBJ2-1, reads DSGVTQTPKHLITATGQRVTLRCSPRSGDLSVYWYQQSLDQGLQFLIQYYNGEERAKGNILERFSAQQFPDLHSELNLSSLELGDSALYFCASSASGGPYNEQFFGPGTRLTVL.

The rearrangement joins TRBV18 to TRBJ2-3, with 12 bases aligning to TRBD1. Trimming took 4 bases from V and 5 from J; bases not matched to a gene: 4. Germline V gives CDR1 KGHSH, CDR2 LQKENI. This CDR3 has 15 amino acids. As DNA, the CDR3 is TGTGCCAGCTCACTCGGGACAGGGGGCAGAGATACGCAGTATTTT. Protein sequence: CASSLGTGGRDTQYF. The complete variable domain, with remaining parts taken from reference TRBV18 and TRBJ2-3, reads NAGVMQNPRHLVRRRGQEARLRCSPMKGHSHVYWYRQLPEEGLKFMVYLQKENIIDESGMPKERFSAEFPKEGPSILRIQQVVRGDSAAYFCASSLGTGGRDTQYFGPGTRLTVL.

The V gene is TRBV4-1, the J gene TRBJ1-5; D gene uncertain. The germline V gene has CDR1 MGHRA and CDR2 YSYEKL. V dropped 1 base and J dropped 7 bases, with 8 bases sitting between them. The CDR3 is 13 residues long. CDR3 amino acids: CASSQGEAQPQHF. DNA of the CDR3: TGCGCCAGCAGCCAAGGCGAGGCACAGCCCCAGCATTTT.

Comments on this clone: The sample contains more than one DNA sequence encoding this CDR3. The chain is built from TRBV5-1 and TRBJ1-1, with D tentatively TRBD1 (5 bases). The CDR3 totals 12 residues. Germline V gene sequence: CDR1 SGHRS, CDR2 YFSETQ. Trimming took off 3 bases at V and 5 bases at J, with 8 bases between the two ends. The chain's CDR3 is CASSSQGTEAFF. The CDR3 DNA reads TGCGCCAGCAGCTCCCAGGGTACTGAAGCTTTCTTT.

This clone was recorded only once. The rearrangement uses TRBV5-6 and TRBJ2-3; 8 nucleotides line up with TRBD2. Germline-derived CDR1 and CDR2 are SGHDT and YYEEEE. The length of the CDR3 is 16 residues. V shed 4 bases and J 4 bases; nucleotides not matched to a gene: 11. CDR3 loop: CASSSRPTREADTQYF. The CDR3 region has the DNA TGTGCCAGCAGCAGCCGTCCGACGCGGGAGGCAGATACGCAGTATTTT.

The chain couples TRBV18 to TRBJ2-5; 7 nucleotides match TRBD1. The CDR3 totals 16 residues. Per the germline V gene, CDR1 is KGHSH and CDR2 is LQKENI. Trimming took 4 bases from V and 0 from J; bases not matched to a gene: 8. Here the CDR3 DNA reads TGTGCCAGCTCACGCCCCCGGGACAGCTACCAAGAGACCCAGTACTTC. Translating gives CASSRPRDSYQETQYF. The full variable domain, rest sourced from reference TRBV18 and TRBJ2-5, is NAGVMQNPRHLVRRRGQEARLRCSPMKGHSHVYWYRQLPEEGLKFMVYLQKENIIDESGMPKERFSAEFPKEGPSILRIQQVVRGDSAAYFCASSRPRDSYQETQYFGPGTRLLVL.

In its sample, this clone was seen once. The chain has TRBV7-2 and TRBJ1-2; D might be TRBD1 (6 bases). Germline-derived CDR1 and CDR2 are SGHTA and FQGNSA. The CDR3 runs to 15 residues. V lost 5 bases and J 1 base, leaving 14 bases between the germline ends. The CDR3 DNA sequence: TGTGCCAGCAGCGCCGACAGGAACCTTAACTATGGCTACACCTTC. Translation: CASSADRNLNYGYTF.

The chain carries TRBV30 and TRBJ1-6, with TRBD1 identical over 7 bases. The germline V gene has CDR1 GTSNPN and CDR2 SVGIG (reference sequence). The length of the CDR3 is 15 residues. With 5 bases clipped from V and 5 bases from J, the junction kept 9 bases outside the gene matches. The CDR3 loop reads CAWLGGGYDNSPLHF. The CDR3 DNA sequence: TGTGCCTGGCTTGGAGGGGGCTACGATAATTCACCCCTCCACTTT.

This clone was observed once. This chain joins TRBV7-2 and TRBJ2-7; possible D gene TRBD1, 5 bases. The germline gives CDR1 SGHTA, CDR2 FQGNSA. CDR3 length equals 14 residues. V was cut by 3 bases and J by 1 base, with 10 bases left in between. CDR3 region: CASSLMDISYEQYF. The CDR3 DNA sequence: TGTGCCAGCAGCTTGATGGACATATCCTACGAGCAGTACTTC.